The 14 T cell receptor beta chains below all came from one sample that was sequenced in a study of T cell clonality in common variable immunodeficiency. The protocol was immunoSEQ multiplex PCR, while the TCRdb copy is restricted to in-frame clones and leaves out a portion. The sample offers about 26,000 clones and no singletons, the top ten holding approximately 24%. Study results and caveats: Fewer deletions and N-nucleotide insertions were reportedly seen in common variable immunodeficiency TCR beta sequences.

Their antigens are not known. Sequenced material: peripheral blood mononuclear cells. These receptors all come from a human donor with common variable immunodeficiency.

This clone has ten or more counts. The DNA ends 3 residues before the CDR3 does, and the rest of the CDR3 is filled in from the germline J gene. The chain carries TRBV20-1 and TRBJ1-5, with 7 nucleotides matching TRBD1. The CDR3 sequence is 14 residues long. V gave up 6 bases and J gave up 7 bases; unmatched junction bases: 12. The germline gives CDR1 DFQATT, CDR2 SNEGSKA (reference sequence). Partial CDR3 DNA: TGCAGTGCCGACAGGGACGATTCAATCCAGCCC. It specifies CSADRDDSIQP. The entire CDR3 is CSADRDDSIQPQHF.

With regard to this clone: The read is 3 residues too short to cover the CDR3 end, so that end is filled in from the germline J gene. This chain links TRBV7-6 with TRBJ2-2, with TRBD1 matching 7 bases. Germline CDR1 is SGHVS and CDR2 is FNYEAQ. This CDR3 spans 17 amino acids. V lost 1 base and J lost 1; bases outside the gene matches: 6. The CDR3 DNA, read in part, is TGTGCCAGCAGCTTAGTCCGACAGGGTCGGAACACCGGGGAG. It codes for CASSLVRQGRNTGE. The whole CDR3 reads CASSLVRQGRNTGELFF.

This clone was seen at least ten times. The read ends 3 residues before the CDR3 terminus; that terminus is restored from the germline J gene. The chain is built from TRBV19 and TRBJ2-4; D might be TRBD2 (7 bases). Germline CDR1 LNHDA, CDR2 SQIVND (reference sequence). Trimming shortened V by 0 bases and J by 6 bases, and 15 bases separated the two germline ends. The CDR3 runs to 16 residues. The CDR3 is CASSIDNGGGRNIQYF. The part of the CDR3 DNA that was read is TGTGCCAGTAGTATAGATAACGGCGGGGGCAGAAACATT.

This clone was recorded many times. This chain's CDR3 is CASSSSRERSTDTQYF. The covered CDR3 bases are TGTGCCAGCAGCTCGTCGCGCGAGAGAAGCACAGATACG. This chain links TRBV5-4 with TRBJ2-3; D unresolved. The sequence runs out 3 residues before the end of the CDR3; the remainder is reconstructed from the germline J gene. There are 16 residues in the CDR3. Trimming left V 3 bases short and J 0 bases short, with 14 bases between. Germline-derived CDR1 and CDR2 are SGHNT and YYREEE (reference sequence).

In this sample, this clone turned up many times. The read is 3 residues too short to cover the CDR3 end, so that end is filled in from the germline J gene. V gene TRBV30 combines with J gene TRBJ1-2; D might be TRBD1 (5 bases). Trimming removed 2 bases from V and 0 bases from J, with 7 bases in between. There are 13 residues in the CDR3. Germline V gives CDR1 GTSNPN, CDR2 SVGIG (reference sequence). CDR3 DNA (partial): TGTGCCTGGAGTCTACAGGCTAACTATGGC. Encoded protein: CAWSLQANYG. The full CDR3 protein is CAWSLQANYGYTF.

Many counts were recorded for this clone. The missing CDR3 end, 3 residues past where the read stops, is filled in from the germline J gene. This chain links TRBV5-1 with TRBJ2-3, with D perhaps TRBD2 (7 bases). Germline V gene data show CDR1 as SGHRS and CDR2 as YFSETQ. The V end was cut by 5 bases, the J end by 6 bases, with 19 bases between. The CDR3 sequence is 15 residues long. CDR3 sequence reads: CASRALTEGGDTQYF. CDR3 DNA, as far as it was read: TGCGCCAGCAGGGCCCTCACGGAGGGGGGGGATACG.

At least ten counts were recorded for this clone. The CDR3 end lies 3 residues beyond the end of the read and is filled in from the germline J gene. J is TRBJ1-4 and V is TRBV5-1; D might be TRBD1 (6 bases). Deletions cut 4 bases from V and 0 bases from J, with 10 bases between. CDR1 SGHRS and CDR2 YFSETQ come from the germline V gene. This CDR3 is built from 15 residues. The CDR3 bases that were read are TGCGCCAGCAGCCGGGACACAGCAACTAATGAAAAA. This sequence encodes CASSRDTATNEK. The whole CDR3 reads CASSRDTATNEKLFF.

Regarding this clone: From the germline J gene comes the end of the CDR3, since the read stops 3 residues before it. This chain uses TRBV5-1 with TRBJ2-5; 8 positions agree with TRBD2. Germline lookup yields CDR1 SGHRS and CDR2 YFSETQ. V trimming: 0 bases; J trimming: 4 bases; junction bases outside the gene matches: 8. The CDR3 sequence is 16 residues long. CDR3 DNA (partial): TGCGCCAGCAGCTTGGGTTTGGCGGGGGGTCGAGAGACC. Protein product: CASSLGLAGGRET. The CDR3 in full is CASSLGLAGGRETQYF.

This clone was observed many times. Its ends do not fully match the called genes, so a read error is possible. The sequenced fragment ends 3 residues before the CDR3 boundary, so the rest is inferred from the germline J gene. This chain connects TRBV7-2 to TRBJ2-3, with TRBD2 matching 7 bases. The CDR3 loop spans 14 amino acids. Germline V lookup: CDR1 SGHTA, CDR2 FQGNSA. The covered CDR3 bases are TGTGCCAGCAGCGTAGCGGGCCAAACAGATACG. This encodes CASSVAGQTDT. The whole CDR3 region reads CASSVAGQTDTQYF.

There are a few counts of this clone. A read error may explain this, as a much larger clone is one base away. The read terminates 3 residues ahead of where the CDR3 ends, so the germline J gene completes it. The chain carries TRBV19 and TRBJ1-5, with 10 bases aligning to TRBD1. CDR1 and CDR2 (germline): LNHDA, SQIVND (reference sequence). The CDR3 is 15 residues long. CDR3 loop: CASYLTGGSKQPQHF. CDR3 bases read: TGTGCCAGCTACTTGACAGGGGGCAGCAAGCAGCCC.

This clone was seen repeatedly, ten times or more. The read falls 3 residues short of the CDR3 end, and the missing part is taken from the germline J gene. The V gene is TRBV7-8, the J gene TRBJ2-7, with 9 positions matching TRBD2. CDR1 SGHVS and CDR2 FQNEAQ come from the germline V gene. The V gene end was trimmed by 7 bases and the J gene end by 5 bases; junction bases not matched to a gene: 12. The CDR3 spans 15 residues. CDR3 DNA, as far as it was read: TGTGCCAGCACTAATGCGGAACAGCGGGGGGACGAG. This codes for CASTNAEQRGDE. From start to end, the CDR3 is CASTNAEQRGDEQYF.

In its sample, this clone was seen many times. The CDR3 DNA, read in part, is TGTGCCAGCAGCCTGGGGAGCAGGGTTAATGAAAAA. It yields the protein CASSLGSRVNEK. The whole CDR3 protein is CASSLGSRVNEKLFF. This chain joins TRBV11-2 and TRBJ1-4, with D perhaps matching TRBD1 (5 bases). The read terminates 3 residues before the CDR3 end, so the remaining end is supplied by the germline J gene. V was trimmed by 5 bases and J by 4 bases, leaving 14 bases between them. Germline V gene sequence: CDR1 SGHAT, CDR2 FQNNGV. There are 15 residues in the CDR3. Using reference TRBV11-2 and TRBJ1-4 for the parts outside the CDR3, the full variable domain is EAGVAQSPRYKIIEKRQSVAFWCNPISGHATLYWYQQILGQGPKLLIQFQNNGVVDDSQLPKDRFSAERLKGVDSTLKIQPAKLEDSAVYLCASSLGSRVNEKLFFGSGTQLSVL.

This clone has ten or more counts. With the read ending 3 residues before the CDR3 end, the germline J gene is used to fill in that end. V and J are TRBV28 and TRBJ1-5, with 8 bases fitting TRBD1. This CDR3 spans 15 amino acids. Per the germline V gene, CDR1 is MDHEN and CDR2 is SYDVKM. V dropped 7 bases and J dropped 2; count of bases not matched to a gene: 7. CDR3 region: CASNNRGTGNQPQHF. The covered CDR3 bases are TGTGCCAGCAACAACAGGGGGACAGGCAATCAGCCC.

Turning to this clone: The CDR3 is cut off 3 residues early in the read; its end comes from the germline J gene. The chain uses TRBV7-2 and TRBJ2-1; 10 bases map to TRBD1. CDR1 is SGHTA and CDR2 is FQGNSA in the germline V gene. This CDR3 is built from 15 residues. The V and J ends lost 5 bases and 8 bases, in that order; junction bases with no gene match: 9. CDR3 residues: CASSPQWDRGYEQFF. The sequenced part of the CDR3 DNA is TGTGCCAGCAGCCCTCAGTGGGACAGGGGCTATGAG. Filled out from reference TRBV7-2 and TRBJ2-1, the complete variable domain reads GAGVSQSPSNKVTEKGKDVELRCDPISGHTALYWYRQSLGQGLEFLIYFQGNSAPDKSGLPSDRFSAERTGGSVSTLTIQRTQQEDSAVYLCASSPQWDRGYEQFFGPGTRLTVL.